Below are 17 T cell receptor beta chains sequenced from a single sample in a study of shared T cell receptors in the human thymus. TCRdb's copy holds only in-frame clones and misses some; the assay was immunoSEQ multiplex PCR. The table shows about 380,000 clones, with about 95% occurring only once. Sequencing was done on a sample of thymocytes. The source of these receptors is a human donor.

This clone came up once. V is TRBV18 and J is TRBJ1-2; D possibly corresponds to TRBD1 (6 bases). The V end lost 0 bases, the J end lost 6 bases, and 17 bases lay between the germline ends. Germline V gene sequence: CDR1 KGHSH, CDR2 LQKENI. The CDR3 is 16 amino acids. CDR3 in DNA: TGTGCCAGCTCACCACCGGTATCGGGGGCTCTAGATGGCTACACCTTC. It is translated as CASSPPVSGALDGYTF.

The chain recombines TRBV28 with TRBJ2-7, with D maybe TRBD1 (5 bases). Per germline, CDR1 MDHEN and CDR2 SYDVKM. This CDR3 region has 15 residues. Trimming pared 3 bases from V and 7 bases from J, leaving 19 bases between. The CDR3 sequence is CASSLWPVGQGEQYF. DNA of the CDR3: TGTGCCAGCAGTTTGTGGCCAGTGGGGCAAGGAGAGCAGTACTTC.

This clone came up once. The CDR3 loop is CASSSDWISGNTIYF. The CDR3 region has the DNA TGTGCCAGCAGTTCCGACTGGATCTCTGGAAACACCATATATTTT. V is TRBV2 and J is TRBJ1-3, with D uncertain. Germline V gene data show CDR1 as SNHLY and CDR2 as FYNNEI. The CDR3 length is 15 residues. V was trimmed by 5 bases and J by 0 bases, leaving 11 bases between them.

The chain has TRBV28 and TRBJ2-1; TRBD2 matches at 11 bases. The germline V gene encodes CDR1 MDHEN and CDR2 SYDVKM. CDR3 length equals 18 residues. The V gene end was trimmed by 7 bases and the J gene end by 8 bases; junction bases not matched to a gene: 19. CDR3 in amino acids: CASTLKRGLAAQRHEQFF. The CDR3 coding sequence is TGTGCCAGCACACTGAAAAGGGGACTAGCGGCCCAGCGGCATGAGCAGTTCTTC.

V is TRBV27 and J is TRBJ2-7; perhaps D is TRBD1 or TRBD2 (6 bases each). Germline CDR1 reads MNHEY; CDR2 reads SMNVEV (reference sequence). This CDR3 is built from 13 residues. The V end was cut by 3 bases, the J end by 7 bases, with 13 bases between. The CDR3 sequence is CASSFCTGREQYF. The CDR3, as DNA: TGTGCCAGCAGTTTTTGTACAGGGAGGGAGCAGTACTTC.

This rearrangement joins TRBV2 to TRBJ1-3; D is uncertain. The V gene lost 3 bases and the J gene lost 7 bases, with 10 bases spanning the gap. From germline, CDR1 is SNHLY and CDR2 FYNNEI. The CDR3 has 13 amino acids. CDR3 coding DNA: TGTGCCAGCAGTGAGAAAGGTAGCAACACCATATATTTT. It codes for CASSEKGSNTIYF.

The chain recombines TRBV28 with TRBJ2-3; 7 nucleotides match TRBD2. From germline, CDR1 is MDHEN and CDR2 SYDVKM. This CDR3 contains 15 residues. V was pared by 7 bases and J by 7 bases, with 14 bases of the junction left unmatched. The CDR3 region has the DNA TGTGCCAGCAAATGGGGCGGGAGTGGTTTATATACGCAGTATTTT. This sequence encodes CASKWGGSGLYTQYF.

The V call is TRBV11-2, the J call TRBJ2-4, with D hard to call. The CDR3 runs to 15 residues. CDR1 is SGHAT, CDR2 FQNNGV, per germline. Trimming stripped 1 base from V and 0 bases from J, with 7 bases between. CDR3 coding DNA: TGTGCCAGCAGCTTAGGGGGTCAAGCCAAAAACATTCAGTACTTC. This gives the protein CASSLGGQAKNIQYF.

The V gene is TRBV18, the J gene TRBJ2-3; tentatively, D is TRBD2 (5 bases). The CDR3 is 13 amino acids. Per the germline V gene, CDR1 is KGHSH and CDR2 is LQKENI. With 2 bases removed from V and 5 bases from J, the gap between germline ends came to 8 bases. CDR3 protein: CASSPNREDTQYF. CDR3 nucleotide sequence: TGTGCCAGCTCACCAAATCGGGAAGATACGCAGTATTTT.

This sequence joins TRBV30 and TRBJ2-3; D may correspond to TRBD1 or TRBD2 (5 bases each). Trimming removed 6 bases from V and 3 bases from J, with 13 bases in between. This CDR3 contains 13 residues. Germline V gene lookup returns CDR1 GTSNPN and CDR2 SVGIG (reference sequence). DNA for the CDR3: TGTGCCTGTACCCAGGGCGGGACAGATACGCAGTATTTT. Amino acids: CACTQGGTDTQYF. Full variable domain (remainder filled in from reference TRBV30 and TRBJ2-3): SQTIHQWPATLVQPVGSPLSLECTVEGTSNPNLYWYRQAAGRGLQLLFYSVGIGQISSEVPQNLSASRPQDRQFILSSKKLLLSDSGFYLCACTQGGTDTQYFGPGTRLTVL.

The table lists this clone with a count of one. The chain carries TRBV6-5 and TRBJ2-7; a weak D match, TRBD2 (6 bases). The CDR3 runs to 16 residues. CDR1 and CDR2 (germline): MNHEY, SVGAGI. With 0 bases removed from V and 6 bases from J, the gap between germline ends came to 18 bases. The CDR3 bases are TGTGCCAGCAGTTACTCGAAAGTCCATGGGGGGTCCGAGCAGTACTTC. Translated, it gives CASSYSKVHGGSEQYF.

The chain joins TRBV28 to TRBJ2-1; D may correspond to TRBD1 or TRBD2 (6 bases each). V was shortened by 4 bases and J by 3 bases, with 19 bases between the two germline ends. Germline values: CDR1 MDHEN, CDR2 SYDVKM. This CDR3 has 17 amino acids. The CDR3 region has the DNA TGTGCCAGCAGTTCTCTACCACGAGGGGGGAGCTACAATGAGCAGTTCTTC. Translation: CASSSLPRGGSYNEQFF.

This chain links TRBV7-2 with TRBJ2-5, with TRBD2 identical over 7 bases. Germline V gene data show CDR1 as SGHTA and CDR2 as FQGNSA. Trimming at V came to 0 bases and at J to 4 bases, leaving 14 bases not matched to a gene. This CDR3 spans 18 amino acids. CDR3 amino acids: CASSLAASGRSLGETQYF. Here the CDR3 DNA reads TGTGCCAGCAGCTTAGCGGCTAGCGGTCGTTCTCTGGGAGAGACCCAGTACTTC. Based on the CDR3 plus reference TRBV7-2 and TRBJ2-5, the full variable domain is GAGVSQSPSNKVTEKGKDVELRCDPISGHTALYWYRQSLGQGLEFLIYFQGNSAPDKSGLPSDRFSAERTGGSVSTLTIQRTQQEDSAVYLCASSLAASGRSLGETQYFGPGTRLLVL.

This sequence joins TRBV28 and TRBJ2-1; 9 nucleotides align to TRBD2. The CDR3 has 21 residues. The ends lost 1 base at V and 0 bases at J; junction bases unmatched: 16. Germline CDR1 is MDHEN and CDR2 is SYDVKM. The CDR3 DNA follows: TGTGCCAGCAGTTTATCTCCCCCGGGTAGCGGGGGCCCGAGCTCCTACAATGAGCAGTTCTTC. This codes for CASSLSPPGSGGPSSYNEQFF.

The V call is TRBV2, the J call TRBJ2-7; D may be TRBD2 (5 bases). V lost 8 bases and J 0 bases, leaving 14 bases between the germline ends. Looked up from germline, CDR1 is SNHLY and CDR2 is FYNNEI. CDR3 size: 14 residues. In DNA, the CDR3 is TGTGCCAGCTACGGCGGGTCTAGCTCCTACGAGCAGTACTTC. Translating it yields CASYGGSSSYEQYF.

This clone was recorded once. The chain is built from TRBV27 and TRBJ2-2; TRBD2 matches 11 bases. The germline V gene has CDR1 MNHEY and CDR2 SMNVEV (reference sequence). The CDR3 runs 19 residues. V trimming: 5 bases; J trimming: 1 base; junction bases outside the gene matches: 12. The CDR3 DNA sequence: TGTGCCAGCAGTCCCCGACTAGCGGGAATACCCCTGAACACCGGGGAGCTGTTTTTT. This gives the protein CASSPRLAGIPLNTGELFF.

V usage is TRBV9 and J usage is TRBJ2-1, with TRBD1 matching over 8 bases. Trimming at V came to 0 bases and at J to 2 bases, leaving 4 bases not matched to a gene. This CDR3 region has 16 residues. Germline CDR1 is SGDLS and CDR2 is YYNGEE. For the CDR3, the DNA is TGTGCCAGCAGCGTAGCCGGGACAGGAGCCTACAATGAGCAGTTCTTC. It specifies CASSVAGTGAYNEQFF.